This T cell receptor (beta chain) was obtained from a study of long-term antiretroviral therapy in people with HIV. From each donor, at least one pre-ART PBMC sample and at least two post-ART PBMC samples were obtained. Comments on this clone: Its antigen is as yet unknown.

The immunoSEQ assay was v3.0, run at survey level. Profiled with immunoSEQ multiplex PCR; TCRdb holds only in-frame clones, not every one. The data hold about 26,000 clones, with more than 70% observed a single time. The CDR3 loop spans 15 amino acids. In germline, CDR1 is LNHNV, CDR2 YYDKDF (reference sequence). V was shortened by 5 bases and J by 0 bases, with 11 bases between the two germline ends. Points from the study as a whole: An increase in diversity followed ART, yet levels stayed below transplant donor controls. Drawn between 2004 and 2017, the blood was possibly obtained under older ART regimens. Pre-ART clonal expansion yielded clones that dominated the repertoire at all time points.

The chain uses TRBV15 and TRBJ1-3, with D unresolved. The TCR was taken from a man aged 40-49 years with HIV. The sample here was unsorted PBMCs, taken about 5 years after starting antiretroviral therapy. For the CDR3, the DNA is TGTGCCACCAGCCCCTACCCCTCCTCTGGAAACACCATATATTTT. Its protein is CATSPYPSSGNTIYF.